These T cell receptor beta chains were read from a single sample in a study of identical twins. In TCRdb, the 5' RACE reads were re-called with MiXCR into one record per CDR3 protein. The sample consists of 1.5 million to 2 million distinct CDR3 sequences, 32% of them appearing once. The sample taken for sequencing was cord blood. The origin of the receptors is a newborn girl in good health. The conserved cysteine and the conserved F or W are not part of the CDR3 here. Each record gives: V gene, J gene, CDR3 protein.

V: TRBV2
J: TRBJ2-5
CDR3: ASSDSSVQLGETQY

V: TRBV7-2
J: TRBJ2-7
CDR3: ASSLETSGRYGEQY

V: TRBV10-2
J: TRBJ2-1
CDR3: ASSDLGTLNEQF

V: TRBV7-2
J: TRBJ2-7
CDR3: ASSLAGGQYNEQY

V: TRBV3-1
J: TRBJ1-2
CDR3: ASSQATPSHGYT

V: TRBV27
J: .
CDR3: ASSVRLAQSSYNEQY

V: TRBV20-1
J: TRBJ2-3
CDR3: SASSWVDTQY

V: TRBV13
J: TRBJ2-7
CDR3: ASSPPLRFSGGALNEQY

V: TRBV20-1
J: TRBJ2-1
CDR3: SARDLAPRSSYNEQF

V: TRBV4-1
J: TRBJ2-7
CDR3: ASSQETAGVSYEQY

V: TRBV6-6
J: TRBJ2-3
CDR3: ASRPTSGRGIDTQY

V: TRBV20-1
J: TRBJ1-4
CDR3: SARDPGRAEMELF

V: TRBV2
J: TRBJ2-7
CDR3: ASSEREGLYEQY

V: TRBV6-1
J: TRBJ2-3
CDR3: ASSAYGTSITDTQY

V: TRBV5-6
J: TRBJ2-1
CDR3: ASSRGQGGF

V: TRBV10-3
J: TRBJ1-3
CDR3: AISESLGSSGNTIY

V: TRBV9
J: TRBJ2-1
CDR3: ASSPEGYPRPF

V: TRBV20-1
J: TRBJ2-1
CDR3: SASSGAPQETQF

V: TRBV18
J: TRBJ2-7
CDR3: ASSPKVPWDLFYEQY

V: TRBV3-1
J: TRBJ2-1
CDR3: ASSQGGQRYNEQF

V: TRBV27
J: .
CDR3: ASSLLLAGSNEQY

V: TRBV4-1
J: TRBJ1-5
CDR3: ASSQQGTNQPQH

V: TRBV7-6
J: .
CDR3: ASSLGDRAHEQY

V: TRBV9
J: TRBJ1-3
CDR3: ASRNGNTIY

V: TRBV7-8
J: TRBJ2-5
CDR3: ASSLVAGSQETQY

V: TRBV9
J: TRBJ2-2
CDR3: ASSVARISGELF

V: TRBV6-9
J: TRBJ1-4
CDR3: ASSSPVGQGTSTNEKLF

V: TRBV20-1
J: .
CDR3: SATGTERETQY

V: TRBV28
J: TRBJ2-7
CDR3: ASSASSGPNYEQY

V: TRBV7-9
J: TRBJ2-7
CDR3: ASSPSDIYSYEQY

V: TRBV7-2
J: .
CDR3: ASSYDRDKTQY

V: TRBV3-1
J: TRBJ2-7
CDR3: ASSQDMGLAFYEQY

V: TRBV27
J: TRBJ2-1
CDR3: ASSSPGTSGEQF